A single sample gave rise to the 3 T cell receptor beta chains below, sequenced in a study of shared clonotypes between healthy human individuals. Here immunoSEQ multiplex PCR was the method, and the copy in TCRdb shows in-frame clones only, minus some. The data show 1,500,000 or so clones, 98% to 99% seen once. Source material: naive CD4+ T cells sorted from blood. The subset was: CD45RA+ positively selected. These receptors were obtained from a man aged 30 to 39 in good health.

The rearrangement uses TRBV10-3 and TRBJ1-4, with 8 bases lining up with TRBD1. This CDR3 region has 15 residues. CDR1 is ENHRY, CDR2 SYGVKD, per germline. With 0 bases clipped from V and 5 bases from J, the junction kept 2 bases outside the gene matches. In nucleotides, the CDR3 is TGTGCCATCAGTGAGTCCGGGACAGGCAATGAAAAACTGTTTTTT. Protein: CAISESGTGNEKLFF.

With respect to this clone: Other nucleotide sequences in the sample specify the same CDR3. The chain joins TRBV6-1 to TRBJ1-1; D possibly corresponds to TRBD1 (5 bases). This CDR3 comprises 13 residues. Germline V gene data show CDR1 as MNHNS and CDR2 as SASEGT. V shed 2 bases and J shed 2 bases, with 6 bases lying between them. Written as DNA, the CDR3 is TGTGCCAGCAGTGAACAGGGTAACACTGAAGCTTTCTTT. It is translated as CASSEQGNTEAFF.

This chain uses TRBV28 with TRBJ2-5, with 8 bases that match TRBD2. The CDR3 is 15 amino acids. Germline assignment: CDR1 MDHEN and CDR2 SYDVKM. The V and J ends lost 2 bases and 3 bases, in that order; junction bases with no gene match: 5. The CDR3 DNA is TGTGCCAGCAGTTTAGCGGGAGGACGGGAAGAGACCCAGTACTTC. It is translated as CASSLAGGREETQYF.